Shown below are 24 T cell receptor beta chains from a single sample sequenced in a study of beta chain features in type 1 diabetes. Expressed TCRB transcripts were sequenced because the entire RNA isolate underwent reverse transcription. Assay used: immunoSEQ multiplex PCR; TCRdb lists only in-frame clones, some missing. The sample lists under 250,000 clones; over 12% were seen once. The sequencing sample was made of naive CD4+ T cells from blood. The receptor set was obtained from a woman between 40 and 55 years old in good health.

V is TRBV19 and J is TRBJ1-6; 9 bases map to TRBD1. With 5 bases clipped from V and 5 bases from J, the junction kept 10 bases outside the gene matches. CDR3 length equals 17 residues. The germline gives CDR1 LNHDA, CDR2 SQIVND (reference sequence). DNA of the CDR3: TGTGCCAGTAGTTCCGGACAGGGGTCGGCGAATAATTCACCCCTCCACTTT. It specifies CASSSGQGSANNSPLHF.

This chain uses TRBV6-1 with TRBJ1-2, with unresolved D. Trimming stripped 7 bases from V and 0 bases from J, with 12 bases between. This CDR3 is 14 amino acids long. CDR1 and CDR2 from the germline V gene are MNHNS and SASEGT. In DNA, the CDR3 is TGTGCCAGCACCGAACAGACCCCTAACTATGGCTACACCTTC. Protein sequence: CASTEQTPNYGYTF.

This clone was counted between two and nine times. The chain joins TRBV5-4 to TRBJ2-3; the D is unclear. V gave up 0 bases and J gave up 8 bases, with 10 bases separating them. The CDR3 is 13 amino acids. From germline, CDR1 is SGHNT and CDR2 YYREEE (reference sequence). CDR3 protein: CASSLAGPGTQYF. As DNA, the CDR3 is TGTGCCAGCAGCTTGGCAGGTCCCGGTACGCAGTATTTT.

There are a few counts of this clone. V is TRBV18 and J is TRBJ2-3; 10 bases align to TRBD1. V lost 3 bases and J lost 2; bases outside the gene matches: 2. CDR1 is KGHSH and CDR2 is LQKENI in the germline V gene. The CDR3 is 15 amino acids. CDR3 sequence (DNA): TGTGCCAGCTCACCGGGACAGGGGTTCACAGATACGCAGTATTTT. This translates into CASSPGQGFTDTQYF.

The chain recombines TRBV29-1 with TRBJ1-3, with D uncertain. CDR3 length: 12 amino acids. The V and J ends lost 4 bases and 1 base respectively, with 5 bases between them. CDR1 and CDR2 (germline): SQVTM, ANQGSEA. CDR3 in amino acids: CSVAGSGNTIYF. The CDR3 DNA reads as TGCAGCGTTGCGGGGTCTGGAAACACCATATATTTT.

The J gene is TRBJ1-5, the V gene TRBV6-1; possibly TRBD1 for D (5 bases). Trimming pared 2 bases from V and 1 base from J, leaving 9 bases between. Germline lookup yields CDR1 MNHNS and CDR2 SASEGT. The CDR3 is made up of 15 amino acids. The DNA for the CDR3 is TGTGCCAGCAGTGAACTCTCAGGGAGCAATCAGCCCCAGCATTTT. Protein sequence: CASSELSGSNQPQHF.

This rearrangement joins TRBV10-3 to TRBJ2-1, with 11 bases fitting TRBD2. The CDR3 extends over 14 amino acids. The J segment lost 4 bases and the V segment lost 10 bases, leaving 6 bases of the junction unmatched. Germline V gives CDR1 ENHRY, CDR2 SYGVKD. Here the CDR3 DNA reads TGTGCCACCCTAGCGGGGGGCCTGTACAATGAGCAGTTCTTC. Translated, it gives CATLAGGLYNEQFF.

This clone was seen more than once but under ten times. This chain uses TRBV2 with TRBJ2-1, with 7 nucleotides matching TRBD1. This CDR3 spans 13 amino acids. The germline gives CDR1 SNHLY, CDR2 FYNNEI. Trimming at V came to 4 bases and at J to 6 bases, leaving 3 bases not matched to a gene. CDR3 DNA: TGTGCCAGCAGTGGACAGGGTGGCAATGAGCAGTTCTTC. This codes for CASSGQGGNEQFF.

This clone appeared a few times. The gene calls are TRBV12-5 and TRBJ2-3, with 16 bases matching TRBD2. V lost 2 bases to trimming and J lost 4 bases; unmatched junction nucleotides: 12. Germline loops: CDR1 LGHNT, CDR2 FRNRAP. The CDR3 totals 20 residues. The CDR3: CASGLPLGTSGGANADTQYF. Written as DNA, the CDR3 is TGTGCTAGTGGTTTGCCCTTAGGGACTAGCGGGGGGGCCAACGCAGATACGCAGTATTTT. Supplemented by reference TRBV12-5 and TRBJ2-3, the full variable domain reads DARVTQTPRHKVTEMGQEVTMRCQPILGHNTVFWYRQTMMQGLELLAYFRNRAPLDDSGMPKDRFSAEMPDATLATLKIQPSEPRDSAVYFCASGLPLGTSGGANADTQYFGPGTRLTVL.

CDR3 region: CASSTGLAATDTQYF. For the CDR3, the DNA is TGCGCCAGCAGCACGGGACTAGCGGCCACAGATACGCAGTATTTT. The J gene is TRBJ2-3, the V gene TRBV5-1; 11 nucleotides match TRBD2. This CDR3 is built from 15 residues. Germline V gives CDR1 SGHRS, CDR2 YFSETQ. V lost 4 bases to trimming and J lost 2 bases; unmatched junction nucleotides: 3.

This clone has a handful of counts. The CDR3: CASSRGQDNEKLFF. The CDR3 DNA is TGCGCCAGCAGCAGGGGACAGGATAATGAAAAACTGTTTTTT. The chain has TRBV5-1 and TRBJ1-4; 8 nucleotides agree with TRBD1. The length of the CDR3 is 14 residues. Germline loops: CDR1 SGHRS, CDR2 YFSETQ. V shed 4 bases, J shed 4 bases, and the junction held 3 bases outside the gene matches.

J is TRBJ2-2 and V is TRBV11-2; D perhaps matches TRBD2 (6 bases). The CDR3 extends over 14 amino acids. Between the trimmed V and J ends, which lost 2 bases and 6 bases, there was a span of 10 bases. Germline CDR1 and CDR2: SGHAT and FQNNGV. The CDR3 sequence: CASSLQEGPGELFF. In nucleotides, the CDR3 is TGTGCCAGCAGCTTACAGGAGGGCCCCGGGGAGCTGTTTTTT.

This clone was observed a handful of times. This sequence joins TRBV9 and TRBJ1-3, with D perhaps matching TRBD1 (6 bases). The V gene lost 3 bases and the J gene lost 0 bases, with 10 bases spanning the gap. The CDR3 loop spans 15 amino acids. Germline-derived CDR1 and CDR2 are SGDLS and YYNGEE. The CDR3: CASSARDNSGNTIYF. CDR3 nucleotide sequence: TGTGCCAGCAGCGCCCGGGACAACTCTGGAAACACCATATATTTT. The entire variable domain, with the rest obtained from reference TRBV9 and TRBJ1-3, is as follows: DSGVTQTPKHLITATGQRVTLRCSPRSGDLSVYWYQQSLDQGLQFLIQYYNGEERAKGNILERFSAQQFPDLHSELNLSSLELGDSALYFCASSARDNSGNTIYFGEGSWLTVV.

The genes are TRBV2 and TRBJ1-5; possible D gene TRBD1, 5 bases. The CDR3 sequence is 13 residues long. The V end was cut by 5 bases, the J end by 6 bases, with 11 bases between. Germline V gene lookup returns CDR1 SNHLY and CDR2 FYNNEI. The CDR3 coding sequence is TGTGCCAGCAGTCGACAGAATCCTCAGCCCCAGCATTTT. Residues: CASSRQNPQPQHF.

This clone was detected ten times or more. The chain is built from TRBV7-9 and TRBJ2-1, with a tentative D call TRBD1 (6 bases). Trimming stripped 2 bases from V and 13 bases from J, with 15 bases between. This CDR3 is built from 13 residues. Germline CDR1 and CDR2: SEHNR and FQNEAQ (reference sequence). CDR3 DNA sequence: TGTGCCAGCAGCTTACCTGGACAGTCAAGTCAGTTCTTC. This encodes CASSLPGQSSQFF.

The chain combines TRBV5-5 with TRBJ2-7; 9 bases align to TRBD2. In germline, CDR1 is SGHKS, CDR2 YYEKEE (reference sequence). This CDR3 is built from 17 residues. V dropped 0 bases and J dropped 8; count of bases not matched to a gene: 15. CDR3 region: CASSLVLAGPPVEKQYF. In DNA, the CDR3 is TGTGCCAGCAGCTTGGTCCTAGCGGGGCCCCCGGTGGAGAAGCAGTACTTC.

CDR3 sequence reads: CASSTGQGSYGYTF. CDR3 DNA sequence: TGCGCCAGCAGCACGGGACAGGGTTCCTATGGCTACACCTTC. V and J are TRBV5-1 and TRBJ1-2; 9 positions match TRBD1. CDR3 length: 14 amino acids. The germline CDR1 and CDR2 sequences are SGHRS and YFSETQ. Trimming at V came to 4 bases and at J to 4 bases, leaving 5 bases not matched to a gene.

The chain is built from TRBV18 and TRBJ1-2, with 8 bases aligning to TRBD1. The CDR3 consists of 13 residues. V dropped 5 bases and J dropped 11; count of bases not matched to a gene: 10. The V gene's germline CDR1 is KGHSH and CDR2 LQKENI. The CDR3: CASSTKTGVLYTF. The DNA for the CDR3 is TGTGCCAGCTCAACGAAGACAGGGGTTCTTTACACCTTC.

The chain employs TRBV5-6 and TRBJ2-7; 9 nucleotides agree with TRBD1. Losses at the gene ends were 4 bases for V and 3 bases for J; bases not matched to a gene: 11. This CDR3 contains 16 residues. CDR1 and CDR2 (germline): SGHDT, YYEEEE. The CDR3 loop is CASSLPGQGQSYEQYF. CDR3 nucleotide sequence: TGTGCCAGCAGCCTACCGGGACAGGGCCAAAGCTACGAGCAGTACTTC. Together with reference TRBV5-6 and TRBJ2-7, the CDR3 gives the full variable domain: DAGVTQSPTHLIKTRGQQVTLRCSPKSGHDTVSWYQQALGQGPQFIFQYYEEEERQRGNFPDRFSGHQFPNYSSELNVNALLLGDSALYLCASSLPGQGQSYEQYFGPGTRLTVT.

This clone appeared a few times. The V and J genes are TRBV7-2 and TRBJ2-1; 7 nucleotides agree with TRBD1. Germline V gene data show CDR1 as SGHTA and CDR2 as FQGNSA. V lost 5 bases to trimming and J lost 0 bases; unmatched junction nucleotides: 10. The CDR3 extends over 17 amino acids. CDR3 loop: CASSRATGSGSYNEQFF. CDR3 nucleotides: TGTGCCAGCAGCAGGGCGACAGGGTCCGGCTCCTACAATGAGCAGTTCTTC.

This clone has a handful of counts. CDR3 region: CASTPRQGVYGYTF. The CDR3 DNA follows: TGTGCCAGCACCCCTCGACAGGGGGTCTATGGCTACACCTTC. This sequence joins TRBV27 and TRBJ1-2, with TRBD1 matching 9 bases. Germline CDR1 reads MNHEY; CDR2 reads SMNVEV (reference sequence). J lost 4 bases, V lost 7 bases, and 7 bases had no gene match. The CDR3 consists of 14 residues.

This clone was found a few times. The DNA of the CDR3 is TGTGCCAGCAGCTCGGACAGGGGCCCATTTGAAAAACTGTTTTTT. Translating gives CASSSDRGPFEKLFF. V and J are TRBV7-2 and TRBJ1-4; 9 bases agree with TRBD1. This CDR3 region has 15 residues. V shed 4 bases and J 7 bases; nucleotides not matched to a gene: 7. Germline V CDR1 and CDR2: SGHTA, FQGNSA.

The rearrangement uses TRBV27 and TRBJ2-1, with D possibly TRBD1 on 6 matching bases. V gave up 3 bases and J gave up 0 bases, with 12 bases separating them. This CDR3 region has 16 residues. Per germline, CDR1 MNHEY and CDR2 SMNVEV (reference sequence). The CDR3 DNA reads TGTGCCAGCAGTTTGACAGGTCCTTCCTCCTACAATGAGCAGTTCTTC. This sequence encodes CASSLTGPSSYNEQFF.

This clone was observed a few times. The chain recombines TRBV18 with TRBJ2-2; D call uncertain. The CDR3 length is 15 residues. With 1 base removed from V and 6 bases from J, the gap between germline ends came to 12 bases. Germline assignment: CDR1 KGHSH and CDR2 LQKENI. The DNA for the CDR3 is TGTGCCAGCTCACCACTTAGCTCTGAGTCCGGGGAGCTGTTTTTT. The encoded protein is CASSPLSSESGELFF.